This entry lists 13 T cell receptor beta chains sequenced from one sample in a study of OX40 agonist ivuxolimab in advanced cancers. Measured with immunoSEQ multiplex PCR; TCRdb has only the in-frame clones, and not every one. The table shows 25,000 to 40,000 clones, with 84% occurring only once. The sample consisted of CD4+ or CD8+ T cells sorted from blood, taken in a trial of the OX40 agonist ivuxolimab. The receptors come from an adult with an advanced solid tumor such as melanoma, head and neck, liver or kidney cancer.

V usage is TRBV7-9 and J usage is TRBJ2-1; 7 bases map to TRBD2. Germline CDR1 reads SEHNR; CDR2 reads FQNEAQ (reference sequence). J was trimmed by 5 bases and V by 1 base; bases with no gene match: 11. This CDR3 is 17 amino acids long. Written as DNA, the CDR3 is TGTGCCAGCAGCTTAGAGCGGGCGGGAGCTTTAAACAATGAGCAGTTCTTC. Protein sequence: CASSLERAGALNNEQFF.

This clone was recorded only once. This chain links TRBV28 with TRBJ2-5; no definite D call. This CDR3 spans 13 amino acids. CDR1 and CDR2 from the germline V gene are MDHEN and SYDVKM. The V end was cut by 6 bases, the J end by 1 base, with 9 bases between. The CDR3 loop is CASSWQIQETQYF. Here the CDR3 DNA reads TGTGCCAGCAGCTGGCAGATCCAAGAGACCCAGTACTTC.

The rearrangement links TRBV27 to TRBJ1-2, with a weak D call TRBD1 (5 bases). V lost 4 bases, J lost 4 bases, and 7 bases lay in between. Per the germline V gene, CDR1 is MNHEY and CDR2 is SMNVEV (reference sequence). The CDR3 extends over 12 amino acids. DNA for the CDR3: TGTGCCAGCAGTTCCGACAGCTATGGCTACACCTTC. It specifies CASSSDSYGYTF.

Regarding this clone: Mismatch with germline at one junction end may stem from a read error. CDR3 sequence (DNA): TGTGCCAGCAGTATATCGGGACTGAACTATGGCTACACCTTC. It codes for CASSISGLNYGYTF. V gene TRBV27 combines with J gene TRBJ1-2; maybe TRBD1 (5 bases). Looked up from germline, CDR1 is MNHEY and CDR2 is SMNVEV (reference sequence). This CDR3 contains 14 residues.

This chain uses TRBV9 with TRBJ2-1; 7 bases align to TRBD2. This CDR3 region has 18 residues. J lost 5 bases, V lost 0 bases, and 14 bases had no gene match. Germline loops: CDR1 SGDLS, CDR2 YYNGEE. CDR3 loop: CASSVGDWSGNFDNEQFF. The CDR3 bases are TGTGCCAGCAGCGTAGGGGATTGGAGCGGGAACTTCGACAATGAGCAGTTCTTC.

The rearrangement links TRBV28 to TRBJ1-5, with TRBD1 as a possible D gene (5 bases). The CDR3 sequence is 14 residues long. The germline gives CDR1 MDHEN, CDR2 SYDVKM. Trimming left V 3 bases short and J 2 bases short, with 8 bases between. CDR3 sequence: CASSLGLGNQPQHF. CDR3 coding DNA: TGTGCCAGCAGTTTGGGGCTAGGCAATCAGCCCCAGCATTTT.

CDR3 bases: TGCAGCGTTGAAGTAGGGGATACGCAGTATTTT. It translates to CSVEVGDTQYF. This sequence joins TRBV29-1 and TRBJ2-3; D ambiguous. The CDR3 totals 11 residues. Between the trimmed V and J ends, which lost 1 base and 6 bases, there was a span of 5 bases. CDR1 and CDR2 from the germline V gene are SQVTM and ANQGSEA.

The chain recombines TRBV29-1 with TRBJ2-3; 9 bases match TRBD2. V lost 4 bases, J lost 3 bases, and 8 bases stayed unmatched. The CDR3 runs 15 residues. From germline, CDR1 is SQVTM and CDR2 ANQGSEA. CDR3 bases: TGCAGCGTTGGGGGCGGCGGGGGGGCGACAGATACGCAGTATTTT. Protein: CSVGGGGGATDTQYF.

The rearrangement uses TRBV7-3 and TRBJ2-1, with TRBD2 identical over 7 bases. The CDR3 consists of 16 residues. Germline trimming cut 0 bases from V and 4 bases from J; bases unmatched to any gene: 6. CDR1 SGHTA and CDR2 FQGTGA come from the germline V gene. CDR3 bases: TGTGCCAGCAGCTTAACGGTGCTAGCGGAATACAATGAGCAGTTCTTC. This translates into CASSLTVLAEYNEQFF.

V and J are TRBV4-1 and TRBJ2-1; maybe TRBD2 (6 bases). The V gene lost 5 bases and the J gene lost 7 bases, with 9 bases spanning the gap. Germline assignment: CDR1 MGHRA and CDR2 YSYEKL. This CDR3 comprises 12 residues. The CDR3 here is CASSWGLNEQFF. CDR3 bases: TGCGCCAGCAGCTGGGGACTTAATGAGCAGTTCTTC.

The chain joins TRBV4-1 to TRBJ2-5; D perhaps matches TRBD1 (6 bases). The length of the CDR3 is 15 residues. In germline, CDR1 is MGHRA, CDR2 YSYEKL. V was pared by 1 base and J by 10 bases, with 19 bases between. CDR3 in amino acids: CASSQGVTGWSGQYF. DNA for the CDR3: TGCGCCAGCAGCCAAGGGGTAACAGGGTGGAGTGGCCAGTACTTC.

The sample holds a few counts of this clone. The chain links TRBV25-1 to TRBJ2-7; no clear D. The CDR3 totals 13 residues. The germline V gene encodes CDR1 MGHDK and CDR2 SYGVNS. Trimming left V 1 base short and J 3 bases short, with 7 bases between. CDR3 loop: CASSEFEVYEQYF. In nucleotides, the CDR3 is TGTGCCAGCAGTGAATTTGAAGTCTACGAGCAGTACTTC.

CDR3 sequence (DNA): TGCGCCAGCAGCTTTACAGGGGGACTGGACACTGAAGCTTTCTTT. It yields the protein CASSFTGGLDTEAFF. The rearrangement links TRBV5-1 to TRBJ1-1; 8 bases map to TRBD1. The CDR3 spans 15 residues. V trimming: 2 bases; J trimming: 3 bases; junction bases outside the gene matches: 6. Germline V gene sequence: CDR1 SGHRS, CDR2 YFSETQ.